These 16 T cell receptor beta chains were all obtained from the same sample, sequenced in a study of blood T cell repertoires in COVID-19. Measured with immunoSEQ multiplex PCR; TCRdb has only the in-frame clones, and not every one. The sample has some 150,000 clones; around 91% are singletons. The sample was peripheral blood. Receptors originate from a middle-aged woman with acute or convalescent COVID-19.

This chain joins TRBV9 and TRBJ2-3, with D unclear. The CDR3 is made up of 16 amino acids. Germline loops: CDR1 SGDLS, CDR2 YYNGEE. Trimming took off 4 bases at V and 0 bases at J, with 15 bases between the two ends. The CDR3 sequence is CASSPRHSASTDTQYF. The CDR3 DNA follows: TGTGCCAGCAGCCCCCGACACAGTGCTAGCACAGATACGCAGTATTTT.

The chain employs TRBV5-1 and TRBJ1-4; the D gene is possibly TRBD1 (6 bases). CDR3 size: 14 residues. Per the germline V gene, CDR1 is SGHRS and CDR2 is YFSETQ. V was pared by 3 bases and J by 8 bases, with 14 bases between. In DNA, the CDR3 is TGCGCCAGCAGCTCTAGGGGGATCTCGGAAAAACTGTTTTTT. This encodes CASSSRGISEKLFF.

This rearrangement joins TRBV28 to TRBJ2-7, with D maybe TRBD1 (5 bases). The CDR3 length is 12 residues. The germline gives CDR1 MDHEN, CDR2 SYDVKM. Trimming took off 3 bases at V and 2 bases at J, with 5 bases between the two ends. CDR3: CASSLTAYEQYF. Written as DNA, the CDR3 is TGTGCCAGCAGTTTGACAGCCTACGAGCAGTACTTC.

This clone was detected only once. The chain uses TRBV7-6 and TRBJ2-7; the D gene is possibly TRBD1 (6 bases). The V gene lost 1 base and the J gene lost 2 bases, with 12 bases spanning the gap. Germline CDR1 is SGHVS and CDR2 is FNYEAQ. This CDR3 has 15 amino acids. The CDR3 nucleotides are TGTGCCAGCAGCTTAGGAGGGACATCTGCCTACGAGCAGTACTTC. It codes for CASSLGGTSAYEQYF.

This sequence joins TRBV19 and TRBJ2-1; no firm D call. Trimming pared 3 bases from V and 5 bases from J, leaving 11 bases between. The CDR3 extends over 14 amino acids. Germline-derived CDR1 and CDR2 are LNHDA and SQIVND (reference sequence). The CDR3 DNA sequence: TGTGCCAGTAGTATTAGTAGCAGTAACAATGAGCAGTTCTTC. Its protein is CASSISSSNNEQFF. The full variable domain, its missing parts supplied by reference TRBV19 and TRBJ2-1, is DGGITQSPKYLFRKEGQNVTLSCEQNLNHDAMYWYRQDPGQGLRLIYYSQIVNDFQKGDIAEGYSVSREKKESFPLTVTSAQKNPTAFYLCASSISSSNNEQFFGPGTRLTVL.

The rearrangement joins TRBV12-3 or TRBV12-4 to TRBJ1-4; D not resolved. CDR3 size: 13 residues. Trimming took off 3 bases at V and 7 bases at J, with 9 bases between the two ends. CDR3 nucleotide sequence: TGTGCCAGCAGTTTCGGGGTTTTTGAAAAACTGTTTTTT. Translated: CASSFGVFEKLFF.

This clone appeared once. This rearrangement joins TRBV5-1 to TRBJ1-5, with D possibly being TRBD1 (5 bases). The CDR3 is 14 residues long. Germline V gene lookup returns CDR1 SGHRS and CDR2 YFSETQ. With 0 bases removed from V and 5 bases from J, the gap between germline ends came to 9 bases. For the CDR3, the DNA is TGCGCCAGCAGCTTGGAGGGGCCCCATCAGCCCCAGCATTTT. Protein: CASSLEGPHQPQHF.

The V call is TRBV13, the J call TRBJ2-7, with 9 bases aligning to TRBD2. Germline V lookup: CDR1 PRHDT, CDR2 FYEKMQ (reference sequence). The CDR3 consists of 15 residues. The ends lost 5 bases at V and 3 bases at J; junction bases unmatched: 8. The CDR3 coding sequence is TGTGCCAGCAGCGAACAGACTAGCGGCCTCTACGAGCAGTACTTC. Encoded protein: CASSEQTSGLYEQYF.

The chain is built from TRBV3-1 (or the pseudogene TRBV3-2) and TRBJ2-2, with 7 bases lining up with TRBD1. Looked up from germline, CDR1 is LGHDT and CDR2 is YNNKEL (reference sequence). This CDR3 contains 16 residues. V was pared by 3 bases and J by 4 bases, with 8 bases of the junction left unmatched. The CDR3 nucleotides are TGTGCCAGCAGCCACAACCGGGACAGAGCCACCGGGGAGCTGTTTTTT. It is translated as CASSHNRDRATGELFF.

The V and J genes are TRBV30 and TRBJ1-1; TRBD1 might be the D (5 bases). CDR1 is GTSNPN and CDR2 is SVGIG in the germline V gene (reference sequence). CDR3 length: 13 amino acids. The ends were cut back, 3 bases at V and 8 bases at J, with 16 bases in the middle. The CDR3 protein is CAWRGELWLEAFF. The DNA of the CDR3 is TGTGCCTGGAGAGGGGAACTTTGGTTGGAAGCTTTCTTT.

The chain links TRBV7-2 to TRBJ2-1, with D possibly TRBD1 on 6 matching bases. In germline, CDR1 is SGHTA, CDR2 FQGNSA. This CDR3 has 14 residues. V lost 4 bases and J 9 bases, leaving 16 bases between the germline ends. As DNA, the CDR3 is TGTGCCAGCAGCTCCGGTACAGGGCATGGTGAGCAGTTCTTC. Protein product: CASSSGTGHGEQFF.

The J gene is TRBJ2-5, the V gene TRBV3-1 (or the pseudogene TRBV3-2), with 7 nucleotides matching TRBD2. The trim removed 2 bases at V and 4 bases at J, leaving 10 bases unmatched. The V gene's germline CDR1 is LGHDT and CDR2 YNNKEL (reference sequence). CDR3 length equals 16 residues. CDR3 amino acids: CASSQYTGGGGETQYF. The CDR3 DNA reads TGTGCCAGCAGCCAATACACGGGAGGCGGGGGAGAGACCCAGTACTTC.

The chain uses TRBV30 and TRBJ1-1, with 8 positions matching TRBD1. The CDR3 runs 14 residues. Germline-derived CDR1 and CDR2 are GTSNPN and SVGIG (reference sequence). The V segment lost 2 bases and the J segment 1 base; nucleotides outside the gene matches: 3. The CDR3 region has the DNA TGTGCCTGGAGTACCGGGACAGGGAACACTGAAGCTTTCTTT. It codes for CAWSTGTGNTEAFF.

The genes are TRBV15 and TRBJ1-1; no clear D gene. V was clipped by 0 bases and J by 8 bases, with 25 bases between them. This CDR3 is 18 amino acids long. The germline CDR1 and CDR2 sequences are LNHNV and YYDKDF (reference sequence). The CDR3 sequence is CATSRDPRVASRAVEAFF. The CDR3 DNA sequence: TGTGCCACCAGCAGAGATCCCCGAGTCGCAAGCCGCGCCGTAGAAGCTTTCTTT.

This sequence joins TRBV5-8 and TRBJ2-3, with TRBD1 identical over 7 bases. This CDR3 contains 12 residues. CDR1 and CDR2 from the germline V gene are SGHTS and YDEGEE. V lost 4 bases to trimming and J lost 13 bases; unmatched junction nucleotides: 9. CDR3 protein: CASSQRQGREYF. CDR3 in DNA: TGTGCCAGCAGCCAACGACAGGGCAGGGAGTATTTT.

The chain links TRBV14 to TRBJ2-5; tentative D call: TRBD1 (5 bases). The CDR3 length is 15 residues. Trimming left V 1 base short and J 4 bases short, with 13 bases between. Germline CDR1 is SGHDN and CDR2 is FVKESK. Written as DNA, the CDR3 is TGTGCCAGCAGCCAAGTGCAGGGTTTTGGAGAGACCCAGTACTTC. It specifies CASSQVQGFGETQYF.